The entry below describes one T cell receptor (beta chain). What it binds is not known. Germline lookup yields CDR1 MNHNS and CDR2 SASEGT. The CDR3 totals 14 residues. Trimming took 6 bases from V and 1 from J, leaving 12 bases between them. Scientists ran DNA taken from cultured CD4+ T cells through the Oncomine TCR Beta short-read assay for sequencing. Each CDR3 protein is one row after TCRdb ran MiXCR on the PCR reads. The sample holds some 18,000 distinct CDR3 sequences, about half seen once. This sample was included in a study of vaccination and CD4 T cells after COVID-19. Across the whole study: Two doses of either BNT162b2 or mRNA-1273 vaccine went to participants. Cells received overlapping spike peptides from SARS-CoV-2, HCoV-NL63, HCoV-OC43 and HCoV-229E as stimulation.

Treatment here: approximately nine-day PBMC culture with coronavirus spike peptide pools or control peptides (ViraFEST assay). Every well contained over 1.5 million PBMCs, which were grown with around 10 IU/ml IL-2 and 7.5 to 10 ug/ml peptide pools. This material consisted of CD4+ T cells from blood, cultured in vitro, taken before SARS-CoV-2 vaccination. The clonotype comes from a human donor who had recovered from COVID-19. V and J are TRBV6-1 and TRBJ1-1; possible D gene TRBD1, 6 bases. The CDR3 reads CASRWTAQNTEAFF. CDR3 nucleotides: TGTGCCAGCAGGTGGACAGCCCAGAACACTGAAGCTTTCTTT.